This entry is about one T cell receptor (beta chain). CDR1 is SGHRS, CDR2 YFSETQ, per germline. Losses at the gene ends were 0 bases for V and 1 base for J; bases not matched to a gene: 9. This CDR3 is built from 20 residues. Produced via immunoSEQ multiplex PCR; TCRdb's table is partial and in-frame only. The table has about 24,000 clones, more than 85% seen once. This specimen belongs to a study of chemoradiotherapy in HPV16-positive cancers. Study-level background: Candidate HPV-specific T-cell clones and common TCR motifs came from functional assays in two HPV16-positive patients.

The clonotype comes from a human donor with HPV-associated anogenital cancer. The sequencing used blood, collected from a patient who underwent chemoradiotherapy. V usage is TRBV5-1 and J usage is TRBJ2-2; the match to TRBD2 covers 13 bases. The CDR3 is CASSLDIGGLAGVNTGELFF. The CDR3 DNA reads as TGCGCCAGCAGCTTGGACATAGGTGGACTAGCGGGAGTGAACACCGGGGAGCTGTTTTTT.